A selection of T cell receptor beta chains follows, all from one sample in a study of T cell changes during pregnancy in multiple sclerosis. This table comes from immunoSEQ multiplex PCR, and its TCRdb copy is limited to in-frame clones, with some not included. The profile shows over 70,000 clones, 75% to 95% of them singletons. Sequencing used peripheral blood, obtained in the first trimester of pregnancy. These TCRs come from a female donor in good health, enrolled as a control in a pregnancy study. Both conserved end residues are part of each CDR3. A D gene is named only where the DNA matches it firmly. Clone size is shown for a subset of rows, as once, few, many or a class of expanded clone.

>NA|TRBV25-1|14|NA|TRBJ1-2
TGTGCCAGCAGTGAATTGAGTGGGGGCTCTGGCTACACCTTC
CASSELSGGSGYTF
>NA|TRBV27|13|NA|TRBJ1-2
TGTGCCAGCCTCGGGGAACCCAACTATGGCTACACCTTC
CASLGEPNYGYTF
>NA|TRBV6-6|14|NA|TRBJ1-2
TGTGCCAGCAGTTATATGGTAGACAGAAATGGCTACACCTTC
CASSYMVDRNGYTF
>TRBD1|TRBV4-2|15|NA|TRBJ2-7
TGTGCCAGCAGCCTACCGGGACAGGGCTCCTACGAGCAGTACTTC
CASSLPGQGSYEQYF
>TRBD1|TRBV28|15|NA|TRBJ1-6
TGTGCCAGCAGTTTACGGACAGGGGCAGGTTCACCCCTCCACTTT
CASSLRTGAGSPLHF
>TRBD1|TRBV27|13|NA|TRBJ1-2
TGTGCCAGCAGTTTCCGGACAGGGGACGGCTACACCTTC
CASSFRTGDGYTF
>NA|TRBV7-8|15|NA|TRBJ2-7
TGTGCCAGCAGCAACGAATTGGACGGGACCTACGAGCAGTACTTC
CASSNELDGTYEQYF
>TRBD2|TRBV5-4|18|NA|TRBJ2-2
TGTGCCAGCAGCTTGGGGACTAGCGGGGGGGCCCGGCCCGGGGAGCTGTTTTTT
CASSLGTSGGARPGELFF
>NA|TRBV9|13|NA|TRBJ2-1
TGTGCCAGCAGCTCCAGTAGGGGCAATGAGCAGTTCTTC
CASSSSRGNEQFF
>NA|TRBV6-5|13|NA|TRBJ1-1
TGTGCCAGCAACCTGACACCCTACACTGAAGCTTTCTTT
CASNLTPYTEAFF
>TRBD2|TRBV5-1|17|NA|TRBJ2-3
TGCGCCAGCAGCTTGGTATCTCGGGGGGGGGCCACAGATACGCAGTATTTT
CASSLVSRGGATDTQYF
>TRBD1|TRBV7-2|16|NA|TRBJ1-2
TGTGCCAGCAGCTCCTTACAGGGGGCCCTCTTCTATGGCTACACCTTC
CASSSLQGALFYGYTF
>NA|TRBV29-1|14|NA|TRBJ2-3
TGCAGCGTTGCACACCCCGCCGGCACAGATACGCAGTATTTT
CSVAHPAGTDTQYF
>TRBD1|TRBV7-9|12|NA|TRBJ1-6
TGTGCCAGCAGCGACAGGGAGCGACCCCTCCACTTT
CASSDRERPLHF
>NA|TRBV6-1|12|NA|TRBJ2-7
TGTGCCAGCAGCGAGGCTTCCTACGAGCAGTACTTC
CASSEASYEQYF
>TRBD1|TRBV30|13|NA|TRBJ1-4
TGTGCCTGGAGGGGGACAGGGGTGAAAAAACTGTTTTTT
CAWRGTGVKKLFF
>TRBD1|TRBV5-4|16|few|TRBJ1-2
TGTGCCAGCAGCGGGGCGGGGACAGGGGAATTTCGGGGCTACACCTTC
CASSGAGTGEFRGYTF
>NA|TRBV28|14|NA|TRBJ1-4
TGTGCCAGCAGATCTGGAGGTGGCAATGAAAAACTGTTTTTT
CASRSGGGNEKLFF
>NA|TRBV25-1|16|NA|TRBJ1-5
TGTGCCAGCAGTGGTGGGGCAGGGGAAATGGGTCAGCCCCAGCATTTT
CASSGGAGEMGQPQHF
>NA|TRBV30|14|NA|TRBJ1-1
TGTGCCTGGAGTATCGGACAGTCAAACACTGAAGCTTTCTTT
CAWSIGQSNTEAFF
>NA|TRBV11-2|17|NA|TRBJ1-2
TGTGCCAGCAGCTTAGTCGCCAGGCTTACCCCTAACTATGGCTACACCTTC
CASSLVARLTPNYGYTF
>NA|TRBV5-8|12|NA|TRBJ1-4
TGTGCCAGCCGTTTTCTAAATGAAAAACTGTTTTTT
CASRFLNEKLFF
>NA|TRBV9|18|NA|TRBJ1-6
TGTGCCAGCAGCGTAGTGGACGGACTAAGCTCCTATAATTCACCCCTCCACTTT
CASSVVDGLSSYNSPLHF
>TRBD1|TRBV27|13|few|TRBJ1-6
TGTGCCAGCTCCGGGACAGGGACTTCACCCCTCCACTTT
CASSGTGTSPLHF
>TRBD1|TRBV12-5|16|NA|TRBJ1-1
TGTGCTAGTGGTTTGGCAAAAACAGGGGGTGACACTGAAGCTTTCTTT
CASGLAKTGGDTEAFF
>TRBD1|TRBV13|15|NA|TRBJ1-5
TGTGCCAGCAGCTTAACAGGGGGGATCGATCAGCCCCAGCATTTT
CASSLTGGIDQPQHF
>TRBD1|TRBV15|14|NA|TRBJ2-7
TGTGCCACCAGCACCGGGACAGGGGGCTACGAGCAGTACTTC
CATSTGTGGYEQYF
>TRBD1|TRBV7-3|15|NA|TRBJ1-2
TGTGCCAGCAGCCTTGGGACAGGGGACGCCTATGGCTACACCTTC
CASSLGTGDAYGYTF
>TRBD2|TRBV2|15|NA|TRBJ2-3
TGTGCCAGCAGTGAGACTAGCTATAACACAGATACGCAGTATTTT
CASSETSYNTDTQYF
>NA|TRBV4-1|13|NA|TRBJ2-7
TGCGCCAGCAGCCAAGAGGTACTTTACGAGCAGTACTTC
CASSQEVLYEQYF
>TRBD1|TRBV28|16|once|TRBJ1-5
TGTGCCAGCAGTGAATCGGGCAGGGGGTTCAATCAGCCCCAGCATTTT
CASSESGRGFNQPQHF
>TRBD1|TRBV9|14|NA|TRBJ2-1
TGTGCCAGCAGCGCCCTTACAGGGGCCAATGAGCAGTTCTTC
CASSALTGANEQFF
>TRBD2|TRBV14|15|NA|TRBJ2-3
TGTGCCAGCAGCTCGCTAGCGGGGCTGGCAGATACGCAGTATTTT
CASSSLAGLADTQYF
>NA|TRBV4-3|16|NA|TRBJ2-7
TGCGCCAGCAGCCAAGATTGGAGGCCAAGTGGCTACGAGCAGTACTTC
CASSQDWRPSGYEQYF
>NA|TRBV5-1|19|NA|TRBJ2-7
TGCGCCAGCAGTACTTTGGGGGGGCCCACCGGGATGAGCTCCTACGAGCAGTACTTC
CASSTLGGPTGMSSYEQYF
>NA|TRBV5-1|13|NA|TRBJ1-1
TGCGCCAGCAACGGTGGAACAGTCACTGAAGCTTTCTTT
CASNGGTVTEAFF
>NA|TRBV7-9|15|NA|TRBJ1-5
TGTGCCAGCAGCCGAGACAGGCGATCAAATCAGCCCCAGCATTTT
CASSRDRRSNQPQHF
>TRBD1|TRBV5-4|17|NA|TRBJ1-1
TGTGCCAGCAGCTTGGCGACAGGGGGCGTCCAGAACACTGAAGCTTTCTTT
CASSLATGGVQNTEAFF
>NA|TRBV4-3|16|NA|TRBJ2-6
TGCGCCAGCAGCCAAGTTGGGTCACGGGGGAGTAACGTCCTGACTTTC
CASSQVGSRGSNVLTF
>NA|TRBV18|15|NA|TRBJ1-4
TGTGCCAGCTCACCAAATGAACAGGGTTGGGAAAAACTGTTTTTT
CASSPNEQGWEKLFF
>TRBD1|TRBV6-5|14|NA|TRBJ1-5
TGTGCCAGCAGTTACGGACAGGGGAATCAGCCCCAGCATTTT
CASSYGQGNQPQHF
>TRBD1|TRBV4-3|16|NA|TRBJ2-1
TGCGCCAGCAGCCGCAGGACAGGGGGAGACTACAATGAGCAGTTCTTC
CASSRRTGGDYNEQFF
>TRBD2|TRBV5-1|16|NA|TRBJ2-1
TGCGCCAGCAGCTCCCTTGGCGGGGGCTCCTACAATGAGCAGTTCTTC
CASSSLGGGSYNEQFF
>NA|TRBV2|15|NA|TRBJ2-2
TGTGCCAGCAGTGAAGTCGGACTTAACACCGGGGAGCTGTTTTTT
CASSEVGLNTGELFF
>TRBD1|TRBV7-8|14|NA|TRBJ1-4
TGTGCCAGCAGCTTTAATCGGGACAGCGAAAAACTGTTTTTT
CASSFNRDSEKLFF
>NA|TRBV6-1|12|NA|TRBJ1-1
TGTGCCAGCAGTCTGCGGGGCCAGGAGGCTTTCTTT
CASSLRGQEAFF
>NA|TRBV7-9|12|NA|TRBJ1-1
TGTGCCAGCAGCCAGAAGAACACTGAAGCTTTCTTT
CASSQKNTEAFF
>NA|TRBV4-3|14|NA|TRBJ2-3
TGCGCCAGCAGCCATGGTAGCGGAACAGATACGCAGTATTTT
CASSHGSGTDTQYF